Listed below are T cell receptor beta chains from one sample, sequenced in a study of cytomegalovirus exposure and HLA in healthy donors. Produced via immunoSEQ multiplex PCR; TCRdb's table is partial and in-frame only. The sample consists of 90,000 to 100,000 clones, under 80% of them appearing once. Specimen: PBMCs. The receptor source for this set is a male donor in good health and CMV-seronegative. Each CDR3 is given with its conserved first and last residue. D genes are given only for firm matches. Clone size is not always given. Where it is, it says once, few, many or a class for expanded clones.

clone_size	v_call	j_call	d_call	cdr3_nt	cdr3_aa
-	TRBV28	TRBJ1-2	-	TGTGCCAGCAGTTTAAGAGGCAGAAACTATGGCTACACCTTC	CASSLRGRNYGYTF
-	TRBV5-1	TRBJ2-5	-	TGCGCCAGCAGCTTGGGAGTAAACCAAGAGACCCAGTACTTC	CASSLGVNQETQYF
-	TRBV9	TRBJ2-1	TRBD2	TGTGCCAGCAGCGTACTAGCGGGAGGTGTGAATGAGCAGTTCTTC	CASSVLAGGVNEQFF
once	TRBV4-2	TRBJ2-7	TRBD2	TGTGCCAGCAGCCAAGACGGAGTAAGCGGGACCTACGAGCAGTACTTC	CASSQDGVSGTYEQYF
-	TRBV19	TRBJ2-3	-	TGTGCCAGTAGTATAGGAGGGCCGGGCGATACGCAGTATTTT	CASSIGGPGDTQYF
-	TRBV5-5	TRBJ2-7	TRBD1	TGTGCCAGCAGCTTGGGACAGGGGCACTCCTACGAGCAGTACTTC	CASSLGQGHSYEQYF
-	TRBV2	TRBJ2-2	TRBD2	TGTGCCAGCACCCCGGGAGGGGGGGACACCGGGGAGCTGTTTTTT	CASTPGGGDTGELFF
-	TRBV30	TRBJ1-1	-	TGTGCCTTGATAAGAGACTTCTTGAACACTGAAGCTTTCTTT	CALIRDFLNTEAFF
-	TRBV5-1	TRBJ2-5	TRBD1	TGCGCCAGCAGCTTCCCAGGGGGCAGGGGGGAGACCCAGTACTTC	CASSFPGGRGETQYF
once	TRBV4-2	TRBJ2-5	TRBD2	TGTGCCAGCAGCCTAGCGGCCGGGACTAGCGGGAGTCTAGAGACCCAGTACTTC	CASSLAAGTSGSLETQYF
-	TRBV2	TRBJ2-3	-	TGTGCCAGCAGTGAATATTTTCCGGGGGGCACAAACACAGATACGCAGTATTTT	CASSEYFPGGTNTDTQYF
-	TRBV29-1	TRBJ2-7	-	TGCAGCGTTGGACAGGTCGGCTACGAGCAGTACTTC	CSVGQVGYEQYF